The clone carrying this TCR beta chain was seen many times. This sample is drawn from a study of blood T cells in healthy people across ages. This CDR3 is built from 12 residues. Per the germline V gene, CDR1 is ENHRY and CDR2 is SYGVKD. A J-beta primer mix and a sample-barcoded 5' primer were used in a second PCR of about 7 to 12 cycles. TCRdb fed the 5' RACE reads into MiXCR, producing one record per CDR3 protein. The sample records about 930,000 distinct CDR3 sequences, 25% to 35% being singletons. The same sample was also used in a study of T cells of mothers and their children.

The sample taken for sequencing was blood. The origin of this receptor is a woman in her 40s in good health. The chain couples TRBV10-3 to TRBJ2-5, with D tentatively TRBD2 (6 bases). The CDR3 sequence is CATGEPQETQYF. The CDR3 nucleotides read TGTGCGACGGGGGAACCCCAAGAGACCCAGTACTTC.